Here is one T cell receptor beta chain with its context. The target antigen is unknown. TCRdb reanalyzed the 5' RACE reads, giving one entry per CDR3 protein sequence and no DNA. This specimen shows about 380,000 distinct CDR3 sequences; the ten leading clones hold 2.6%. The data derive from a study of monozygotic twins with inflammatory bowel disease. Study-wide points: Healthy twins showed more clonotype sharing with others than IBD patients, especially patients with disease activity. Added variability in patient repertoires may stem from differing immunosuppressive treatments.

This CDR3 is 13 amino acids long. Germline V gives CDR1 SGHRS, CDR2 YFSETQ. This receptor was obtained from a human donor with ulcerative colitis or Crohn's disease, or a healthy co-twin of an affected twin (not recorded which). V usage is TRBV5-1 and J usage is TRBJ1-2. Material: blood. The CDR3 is CASSLASQYGYTF.